These 2 T cell receptor beta chains were all obtained from the same sample, sequenced in a study of CD8+ T cells in alopecia areata. Cells pooled from cutaneous lymph nodes were sorted on CD4, CD8alpha, NKG2D, NKG2ACE and other markers. RNA extraction and reverse transcription yielded cDNA as sequencing template. Produced via immunoSEQ multiplex PCR; TCRdb's table is partial and in-frame only. The profile covers approximately 300,000 clones, none occurring a single time. The sample taken for sequencing was CD4+ T cells sorted from a lymph node. These receptors were taken from a C3H/HeJ mouse with alopecia areata. The strain is characterized by the MHC haplotype H2-k.

Of note for this clone: The listed genes are named as in mouse. The read comes to an end 4 residues before the CDR3 does, leaving the germline J gene to fill in the end. The J gene is TRBJ2-2, the V gene TRBV19; the D gene is possibly TRBD1 (5 bases). Deletions cut 2 bases from V and 2 bases from J, with 7 bases between. The germline V gene has CDR1 FNHDT and CDR2 SITEND (reference sequence). The CDR3 contains 14 residues. The sequenced part of the CDR3 DNA is TGTGCCAGCAGTATGCCAGGGAACACCGGG. This codes for CASSMPGNTG. In full, the CDR3 reads CASSMPGNTGQLYF.

A word on this clone: Genes and germline are mouse. Partial CDR3 DNA: TGTGCCAGCGGTCGACAGGGGGCAGGGGCAGAA. This encodes CASGRQGAGAE. The complete CDR3 protein is CASGRQGAGAETLYF. This rearrangement joins TRBV13-2 to TRBJ2-3; 10 nucleotides match TRBD1. The read ends 4 residues shy of where the CDR3 ends; the end is completed using the germline J gene. CDR3 length equals 15 residues. The V gene's germline CDR1 is NNHNN and CDR2 SYGAGS (reference sequence). The V gene end was trimmed by 4 bases and the J gene end by 3 bases; junction bases not matched to a gene: 5.